This T cell receptor beta chain was sequenced in a study of cytomegalovirus exposure and HLA in healthy donors. As for the study in general: As an earlier analysis found, roughly 180 million T cells yielded some 120 million unique TCR beta sequences.

The study, taken as a whole, reports: V segments that were indistinguishable, TRBV6-2 and TRBV6-3 among them, were omitted from analysis.

Looked up from germline, CDR1 is SGDLS and CDR2 is YYNGEE. The CDR3 totals 15 residues. The V gene end was trimmed by 0 bases and the J gene end by 2 bases; junction bases not matched to a gene: 5. As to this clone: As yet, its antigen is unknown.

Vbeta (60) and Jbeta (13) primers were used in the PCR. This table comes from immunoSEQ multiplex PCR, and its TCRdb copy is limited to in-frame clones, with some not included. This sample has around 170,000 clones; over 75% occur once, and the top ten carry 1%. The sequence was collected from a woman between 50 and 59 years old in good health and CMV-seropositive. The sequencing input was PBMCs. V and J are TRBV9 and TRBJ2-7; the match to TRBD1 covers 7 bases. Here the CDR3 DNA reads TGTGCCAGCAGCGTAGCCGGGACAGAGGCCTACGAGCAGTACTTC. The encoded protein is CASSVAGTEAYEQYF. Together with reference TRBV9 and TRBJ2-7, the CDR3 gives the full variable domain: DSGVTQTPKHLITATGQRVTLRCSPRSGDLSVYWYQQSLDQGLQFLIQYYNGEERAKGNILERFSAQQFPDLHSELNLSSLELGDSALYFCASSVAGTEAYEQYFGPGTRLTVT.